This T cell receptor (beta chain) appears in the sequencing data of a study of low-dose radiotherapy and immunotherapy resistance in tumors. First-strand cDNA used TRAV- and TRBV-specific primers, covering alpha and beta chains. Amplification, which lasted approximately 20 PCR cycles, used a constant-region primer and V-primer adapter to amplify TCRs. From the reads, TCRdb called clonotypes with MiXCR, one entry per CDR3 protein. The sample shows around 20,000 distinct CDR3 sequences, less than 85% of them seen only once. By share of the sample, this clonotype is large (0.1 to 1%). Donors received nivolumab, ipilimumab, aspirin, low-dose cyclophosphamide and low-dose radiotherapy. CDR3 length: 14 residues. Germline V gene sequence: CDR1 KGHDR, CDR2 SFDVKD. V lost 7 bases to trimming and J lost 2 bases, with 12 bases between them.

V gene TRBV24-1 combines with J gene TRBJ2-3; perhaps TRBD1 as D (6 bases). The origin of this receptor is a human donor with advanced metastatic prostate, ovarian, gallbladder or colorectal cancer (not recorded which). This table probably holds off-target reads from a library built for another chain. CDR3 sequence reads: CATSGQSVTDTQYF. CDR3 in DNA: TGTGCCACCAGCGGACAGTCTGTCACAGATACGCAGTATTTT.